This TCR beta chain was retrieved from a study of neurological immune-mediated disorders. This clonotype was counted ten times or more. The antigen is not known. TCRdb passed the 5' RACE reads through MiXCR, listing each CDR3 protein once. This sample has fewer than 60,000 distinct CDR3 sequences, with around 4% found just once. Study outcomes and limitations: Phylogenetic grouping assigned the repertoires of 18 of 34 multiple sclerosis patients to one related-CDR3 cluster, which constitutes a possible signature.

PBMCs numbering 2 million and stored at -80 C yielded the unsorted libraries. The CDR3 loop spans 16 amino acids. Trimming at V came to 4 bases and at J to 4 bases, leaving 14 bases not matched to a gene. Per germline, CDR1 SGHRS and CDR2 YFSETQ. This chain uses TRBV5-1 with TRBJ2-7; 7 bases agree with TRBD2. This clonotype was obtained from a man between 60 and 75 years old with multiple sclerosis. The material sequenced was PBMCs. CDR3 DNA: TGCGCCAGCAGCCCGTTCGGGGGACTAAAAGATTACGAGCAGTACTTC. Protein sequence: CASSPFGGLKDYEQYF.